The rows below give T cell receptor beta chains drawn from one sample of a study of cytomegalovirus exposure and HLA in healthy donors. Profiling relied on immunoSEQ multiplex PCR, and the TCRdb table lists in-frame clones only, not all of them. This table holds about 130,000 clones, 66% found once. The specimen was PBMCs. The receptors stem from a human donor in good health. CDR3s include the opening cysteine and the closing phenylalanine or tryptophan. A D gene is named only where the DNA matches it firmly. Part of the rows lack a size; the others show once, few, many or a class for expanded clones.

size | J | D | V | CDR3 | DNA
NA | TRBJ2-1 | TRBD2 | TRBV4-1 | CASSQGLAGYNEQFF | TGCGCCAGCAGCCAGGGACTAGCGGGGTACAATGAGCAGTTCTTC
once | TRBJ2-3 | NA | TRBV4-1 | CASSQEGTRDTQYF | TGCGCCAGCAGCCAAGAAGGCACGAGGGATACGCAGTATTTT
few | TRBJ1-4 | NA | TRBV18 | CASSRRGGEKLFF | TGTGCCAGCTCCAGGAGGGGTGGTGAAAAACTGTTTTTT
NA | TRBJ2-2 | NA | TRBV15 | CATSRDSTGEPFF | TGTGCCACCAGCAGAGATTCCACCGGGGAGCCGTTTTTT
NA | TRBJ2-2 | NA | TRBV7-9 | CASSLDSTNTGELFF | TGTGCCAGCAGCTTAGACTCCACGAACACCGGGGAGCTGTTTTTT
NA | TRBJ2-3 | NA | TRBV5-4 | CASSLPYGRGPDTQYF | TGTGCCAGCAGCTTGCCATACGGGAGAGGGCCAGATACGCAGTATTTT
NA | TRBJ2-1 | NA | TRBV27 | CASSSGWGTGSEQFF | TGTGCCAGCAGTTCGGGGTGGGGAACTGGGAGTGAGCAGTTCTTC
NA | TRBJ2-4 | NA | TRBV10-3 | CAISGTLTGSQYF | TGTGCCATCAGTGGAACTTTAACGGGTTCTCAGTACTTC
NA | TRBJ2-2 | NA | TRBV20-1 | CSATNVRELFF | TGCAGTGCTACTAACGTACGGGAGCTGTTTTTT
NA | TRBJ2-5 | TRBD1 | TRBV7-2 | CASSLPRTGLETQYF | TGTGCCAGCAGCTTACCAAGGACAGGGTTGGAGACCCAGTACTTC
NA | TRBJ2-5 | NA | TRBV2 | CASSALGAQETQYF | TGTGCCAGCAGTGCTTTAGGGGCCCAAGAGACCCAGTACTTC
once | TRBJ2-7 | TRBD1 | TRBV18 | CASSAGTGKYEQYF | TGTGCCAGCTCCGCCGGGACAGGGAAGTACGAGCAGTACTTC
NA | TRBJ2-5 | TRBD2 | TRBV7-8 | CASSFSRTSGRAQTQYF | TGTGCCAGCAGCTTCTCAAGGACTAGCGGGAGGGCTCAGACCCAGTACTTC
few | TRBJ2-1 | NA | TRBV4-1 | CASSQFQEQFF | TGCGCCAGCAGCCAATTTCAGGAGCAGTTCTTC
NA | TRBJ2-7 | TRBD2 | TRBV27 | CASSPSGSYEQYF | TGTGCCAGCAGTCCTAGCGGGAGTTACGAGCAGTACTTC
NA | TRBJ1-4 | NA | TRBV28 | CASSPLGSVGVKLFF | TGTGCCAGCAGCCCTTTGGGAAGTGTCGGGGTAAAACTGTTTTTT
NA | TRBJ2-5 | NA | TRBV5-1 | CASSLDRVGSQETQYF | TGCGCCAGCAGCTTGGACAGGGTTGGAAGCCAAGAGACCCAGTACTTC
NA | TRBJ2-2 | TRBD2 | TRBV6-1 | CASSGTSGRYRTGELFF | TGTGCCAGCAGTGGGACTAGCGGGAGATATAGGACCGGGGAGCTGTTTTTT
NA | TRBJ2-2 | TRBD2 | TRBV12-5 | CASAASGRPTGELFF | TGTGCTAGTGCCGCTAGCGGGAGGCCCACCGGGGAGCTGTTTTTT
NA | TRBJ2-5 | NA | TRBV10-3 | CAISESKGAETQYF | TGTGCCATCAGTGAGTCGAAAGGGGCAGAGACCCAGTACTTC
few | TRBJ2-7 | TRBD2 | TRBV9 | CASSVDGGSYEQYF | TGTGCCAGCAGCGTAGATGGCGGGAGCTACGAGCAGTACTTC
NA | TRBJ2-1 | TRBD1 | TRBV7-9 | CASSLGQGAREQFF | TGTGCCAGCAGCCTAGGACAGGGGGCGCGGGAGCAGTTCTTC
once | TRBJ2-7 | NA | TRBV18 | CASSPPAAGASAEQYF | TGTGCCAGCTCACCACCGGCGGCCGGAGCGTCGGCCGAGCAGTACTTC
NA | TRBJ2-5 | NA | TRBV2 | CASGRAEETQYF | TGTGCCAGCGGGCGGGCCGAGGAGACCCAGTACTTC
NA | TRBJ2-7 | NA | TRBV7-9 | CASSLGRDYEQYF | TGTGCCAGCAGCTTGGGCAGAGACTACGAGCAGTACTTC
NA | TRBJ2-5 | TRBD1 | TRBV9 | CASSARQGQETQYF | TGTGCCAGCAGCGCCAGACAGGGCCAAGAGACCCAGTACTTC
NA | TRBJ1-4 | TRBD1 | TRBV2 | CASSLQGNNEKLFF | TGTGCCAGCAGTTTACAGGGGAATAATGAAAAACTGTTTTTT
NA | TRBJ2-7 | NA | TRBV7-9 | CASSLARGLWERSYEQYF | TGTGCCAGCAGCTTAGCGCGAGGGTTGTGGGAGCGCTCCTACGAGCAGTACTTC
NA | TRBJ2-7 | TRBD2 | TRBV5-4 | CASSPTSGKYEQYF | TGTGCCAGCAGCCCGACTAGCGGGAAGTACGAGCAGTACTTC
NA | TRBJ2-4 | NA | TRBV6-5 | CASSRGSRGMDIQYF | TGTGCCAGCAGTCGGGGGAGCAGAGGGATGGACATTCAGTACTTC
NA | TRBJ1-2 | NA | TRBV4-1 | CASSHGTTTLNYGYTF | TGCGCCAGCAGCCACGGGACAACGACTCTCAACTATGGCTACACCTTC
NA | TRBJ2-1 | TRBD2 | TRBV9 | CASSVSGSGYNEQFF | TGTGCCAGCAGCGTTAGCGGGAGTGGGTACAATGAGCAGTTCTTC
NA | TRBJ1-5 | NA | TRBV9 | CASSAGSNQPQHF | TGTGCCAGCAGCGCAGGTAGCAATCAGCCCCAGCATTTT
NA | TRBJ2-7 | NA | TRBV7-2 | CASSFDGVGEQYF | TGTGCCAGCAGCTTCGACGGGGTGGGCGAGCAGTACTTC
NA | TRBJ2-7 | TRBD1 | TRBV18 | CASSPGTDSYEQYF | TGTGCCAGCTCACCAGGGACAGACTCCTACGAGCAGTACTTC
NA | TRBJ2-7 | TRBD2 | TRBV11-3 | CASRPLAGDEQYF | TGTGCCAGCAGACCACTAGCGGGAGACGAGCAGTACTTC
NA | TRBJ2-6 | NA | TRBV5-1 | CASRGDSGANVLTF | TGCGCCAGCAGAGGGGACTCTGGGGCCAACGTCCTGACTTTC
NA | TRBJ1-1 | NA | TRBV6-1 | CASSEDRGTRLNTEAFF | TGTGCCAGCAGTGAAGATAGGGGGACTAGACTGAACACTGAAGCTTTCTTT
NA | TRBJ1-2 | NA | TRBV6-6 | CASSATGINYGYTF | TGTGCCAGCAGTGCGACAGGAATTAACTATGGCTACACCTTC
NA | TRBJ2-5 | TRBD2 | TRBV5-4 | CASSKEREADRETQYF | TGTGCCAGCAGTAAGGAGCGGGAGGCCGACAGAGAGACCCAGTACTTC
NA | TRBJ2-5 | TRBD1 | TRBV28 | CVTGGVETQYF | TGCGTCACAGGGGGCGTGGAGACCCAGTACTTC
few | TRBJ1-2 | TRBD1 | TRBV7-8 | CASSYRTTGNYGYTF | TGTGCCAGCAGCTACCGTACGACAGGGAACTATGGCTACACCTTC
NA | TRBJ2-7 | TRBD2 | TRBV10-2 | CASSSGRNREQYF | TGCGCCAGCAGTAGCGGGAGAAATCGCGAGCAGTACTTC
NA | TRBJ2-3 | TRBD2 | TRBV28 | CASSLPSTSGGGTDTQYF | TGTGCCAGCAGTTTACCTTCGACTAGCGGAGGAGGCACAGATACGCAGTATTTT
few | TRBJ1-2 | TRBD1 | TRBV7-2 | CASSAGFSGQGPYGYTF | TGTGCCAGCAGCGCGGGCTTTTCGGGACAGGGCCCCTATGGCTACACCTTC
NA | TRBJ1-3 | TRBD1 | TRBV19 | CASGTTGGGLASGNTIYF | TGTGCCAGTGGGACCACAGGGGGCGGACTGGCTTCTGGAAACACCATATATTTT
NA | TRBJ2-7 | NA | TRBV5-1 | CASSQYGQYYEQYF | TGCGCCAGCAGCCAATATGGGCAGTACTACGAGCAGTACTTC
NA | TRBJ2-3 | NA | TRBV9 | CASSVASFPQYF | TGTGCCAGCAGCGTGGCTAGCTTTCCGCAGTATTTT